This T cell receptor beta chain is drawn from a study of post-analysis software for immune sequencing data. Broader study findings: Comparison with controls showed significantly lower normalized Chao1 diversity in multiple sclerosis patients. In patients, TRBV5-6, TRBV5-1 and TRBV20-1 belonged to roughly 5 TRBV segments found more frequently than in controls. Samples made in the same batch grouped tightly together by F measure.

Unique molecular identifiers were built into the TCR beta cDNA libraries. TCRdb used MiXCR to reprocess the PCR reads, holding one entry per CDR3 protein. The table records approximately 180,000 distinct CDR3 sequences, over 25% of them present only once. Ten or more counts support this clonotype. The antigen is undetermined. This CDR3 contains 15 residues. V lost 4 bases, J lost 3 bases, and 3 bases stayed unmatched. Germline V gives CDR1 SGHRS, CDR2 YFSETQ. This sequence was found in a girl aged 10-17 years with multiple sclerosis. Sequencing input: blood. The V and J genes are TRBV5-1 and TRBJ2-1; 11 bases align to TRBD2. The CDR3 bases are TGCGCCAGCAGCCAGACTAGCGGGAACTACAATGAGCAGTTCTTC. Translating it yields CASSQTSGNYNEQFF.